The entry below describes one T cell receptor beta chain. Profiling relied on immunoSEQ multiplex PCR, and the TCRdb table lists in-frame clones only, not all of them. This table holds about 110,000 clones, roughly nine tenths found once. This sample stems from a study of PD-1 blockade in classical Hodgkin lymphoma. All patients relapsed after autologous stem cell transplantation, and brentuximab vedotin exposure varied. The clonotype was recovered from a human donor with classical Hodgkin lymphoma. The starting material was peripheral blood mononuclear cells (PBMCs), obtained before the second cycle of nivolumab.

In nucleotides, the CDR3 is TGTGCCAGCAGCCCTCAGGGTAAACCCTACAATGAGCAGTTCTTC. Translated, it gives CASSPQGKPYNEQFF. The rearrangement links TRBV7-2 to TRBJ2-1, with a weak D call TRBD1 (5 bases). Germline V gene sequence: CDR1 SGHTA, CDR2 FQGNSA. The CDR3 is 15 residues long. Between the trimmed V and J ends, which lost 5 bases and 2 bases, there was a span of 13 bases.